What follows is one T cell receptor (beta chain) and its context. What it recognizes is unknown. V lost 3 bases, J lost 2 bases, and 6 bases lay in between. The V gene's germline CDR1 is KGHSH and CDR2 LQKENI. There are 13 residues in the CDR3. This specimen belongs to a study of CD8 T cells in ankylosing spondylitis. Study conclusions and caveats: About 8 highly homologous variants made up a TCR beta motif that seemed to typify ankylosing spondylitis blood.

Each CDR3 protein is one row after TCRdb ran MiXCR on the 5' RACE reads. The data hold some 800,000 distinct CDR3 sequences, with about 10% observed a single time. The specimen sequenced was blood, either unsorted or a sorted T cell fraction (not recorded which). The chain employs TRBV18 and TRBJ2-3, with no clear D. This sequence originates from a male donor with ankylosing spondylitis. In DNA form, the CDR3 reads TGTGCCAGCTCACCGCAGGACACAGATACGCAGTATTTT. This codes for CASSPQDTDTQYF.